This is a list of T cell receptor beta chains from one sample in a study of beta chain features in type 1 diabetes. Clones were read by immunoSEQ multiplex PCR, and TCRdb kept only the in-frame ones, dropping some. The data show under 150,000 clones, 6.5% to 8.5% seen once. Sequencing was carried out using central memory CD4+ T cells from blood. Every receptor here comes from a woman in her twenties or thirties in good health. The CDR3 runs from the conserved cysteine through the conserved F or W. D genes are given only for firm matches. Expanded clones get a size class; other rows say once, few or many, or leave the size out.

v_gene: TRBV15; j_gene: TRBJ2-1; d_gene: TRBD2; len: 16; abundance: .; CDR3nt: TGTGCCACCAGCTTTCGAGCGGGAGGGCCCGGGAATGAGCAGTTCTTC; CDR3aa: CATSFRAGGPGNEQFF
v_gene: TRBV19; j_gene: TRBJ2-1; d_gene: .; len: 12; abundance: .; CDR3nt: TGTGCCAGTAGTACCAGACAGTCGGGTCGGTTCTTC; CDR3aa: CASSTRQSGRFF
v_gene: TRBV2; j_gene: TRBJ2-2; d_gene: TRBD2; len: 17; abundance: .; CDR3nt: TGTGCCAGCAGGGCCGGGACTAGCGGGAGAGTCACCGGGGAGCTGTTTTTT; CDR3aa: CASRAGTSGRVTGELFF
v_gene: TRBV18; j_gene: TRBJ1-5; d_gene: .; len: 16; abundance: .; CDR3nt: TGTGCCAGCTCACCACCTTCAGTGAATAGCAATCAGCCCCAGCATTTT; CDR3aa: CASSPPSVNSNQPQHF
v_gene: TRBV2; j_gene: TRBJ2-3; d_gene: TRBD2; len: 16; abundance: few; CDR3nt: TGTGCCAGCAGTGAAAGGGCTAGCGGGGGCACAGATACGCAGTATTTT; CDR3aa: CASSERASGGTDTQYF
v_gene: TRBV27; j_gene: TRBJ2-7; d_gene: .; len: 17; abundance: few; CDR3nt: TGTGCCAGCAGTTTAGGGTCACGGGGGACTTACTCCTACGAGCAGTACTTC; CDR3aa: CASSLGSRGTYSYEQYF
v_gene: TRBV7-2; j_gene: TRBJ2-7; d_gene: .; len: 12; abundance: .; CDR3nt: TGTGCCAGCAGCTACACAGGCTACGAGCAGTACTTC; CDR3aa: CASSYTGYEQYF
v_gene: TRBV28; j_gene: TRBJ2-1; d_gene: .; len: 14; abundance: .; CDR3nt: TGTGCCAGCGCCGCGGGGGCCCCCTACAATGAGCAGTTCTTC; CDR3aa: CASAAGAPYNEQFF
v_gene: TRBV30; j_gene: TRBJ2-3; d_gene: TRBD2; len: 14; abundance: few; CDR3nt: TGTGCCTGTTTAGCGGGAGCAGGCGCAGATACGCAGTATTTT; CDR3aa: CACLAGAGADTQYF
v_gene: TRBV7-7; j_gene: TRBJ2-3; d_gene: TRBD1; len: 16; abundance: .; CDR3nt: TGTGCTAGCAGCTTAACCGGGACAGGCGGCACAGATACGCAGTATTTT; CDR3aa: CASSLTGTGGTDTQYF
v_gene: TRBV11-3; j_gene: TRBJ2-1; d_gene: TRBD1; len: 15; abundance: .; CDR3nt: TGTGCCAGCAGTCGTGGTGGGACAGGGAACAATGAGCAGTTCTTC; CDR3aa: CASSRGGTGNNEQFF
v_gene: TRBV10-3; j_gene: TRBJ2-7; d_gene: .; len: 16; abundance: once; CDR3nt: TGTGCCATCAGTGAGCAGGCGGGCGGGAATGTCTACGAGCAGTACTTC; CDR3aa: CAISEQAGGNVYEQYF
v_gene: TRBV6-5; j_gene: TRBJ2-7; d_gene: .; len: 14; abundance: few; CDR3nt: TGTGCCAGCAGACAACGGGGGGCGACCTACGAGCAGTACTTC; CDR3aa: CASRQRGATYEQYF
v_gene: TRBV4-3; j_gene: TRBJ2-5; d_gene: TRBD1; len: 15; abundance: few; CDR3nt: TGCGCCAGCAGCGCTACAGGGGGCGCGGAGGAGACCCAGTACTTC; CDR3aa: CASSATGGAEETQYF
v_gene: TRBV4-1; j_gene: TRBJ2-3; d_gene: TRBD2; len: 15; abundance: .; CDR3nt: TGCGCCAGCAGCCAAGACACAGCGGGAGATGATACGCAGTATTTT; CDR3aa: CASSQDTAGDDTQYF
v_gene: TRBV7-3; j_gene: TRBJ1-1; d_gene: .; len: 13; abundance: few; CDR3nt: TGTGCCAGCAGCTTATTAGTGGACACTGAAGCTTTCTTT; CDR3aa: CASSLLVDTEAFF
v_gene: TRBV19; j_gene: TRBJ2-3; d_gene: TRBD1; len: 15; abundance: .; CDR3nt: TGTGCCAGTAGAGGGACAGGCCGAAACACAGATACGCAGTATTTT; CDR3aa: CASRGTGRNTDTQYF
v_gene: TRBV2; j_gene: TRBJ2-4; d_gene: .; len: 14; abundance: many; CDR3nt: TGTGCCAGCAGGCGGATTACTACCGGCGACATTCAGTACTTC; CDR3aa: CASRRITTGDIQYF
v_gene: TRBV11-2; j_gene: TRBJ2-5; d_gene: TRBD1; len: 14; abundance: few; CDR3nt: TGTGCCAGCAGCTGGGACAGGGGTCAAGAGACCCAGTACTTC; CDR3aa: CASSWDRGQETQYF
v_gene: TRBV5-1; j_gene: TRBJ1-2; d_gene: .; len: 15; abundance: once; CDR3nt: TGCGCCAGCACGCCGACAGGTTCTCAGAACTATGGCTACACCTTC; CDR3aa: CASTPTGSQNYGYTF
v_gene: TRBV5-1; j_gene: TRBJ1-1; d_gene: .; len: 13; abundance: .; CDR3nt: TGCGCCAGCAGCTTGTGGCTGAACACTGAAGCTTTCTTT; CDR3aa: CASSLWLNTEAFF
v_gene: TRBV29-1; j_gene: TRBJ1-1; d_gene: TRBD1; len: 14; abundance: few; CDR3nt: TGCAGCGTATCGATAACAGGGGGCGGCACTGAAGCTTTCTTT; CDR3aa: CSVSITGGGTEAFF
v_gene: TRBV27; j_gene: TRBJ2-1; d_gene: TRBD2; len: 15; abundance: few; CDR3nt: TGTGCCAGCAGTTTCGGGACTAGCGGGAACAATGAGCAGTTCTTC; CDR3aa: CASSFGTSGNNEQFF
v_gene: TRBV10-3; j_gene: TRBJ2-7; d_gene: TRBD1; len: 17; abundance: .; CDR3nt: TGTGCCATCAGTGAGTCCGACAGGGGTTCAGTCATCTACGAGCAGTACTTC; CDR3aa: CAISESDRGSVIYEQYF
v_gene: TRBV9; j_gene: TRBJ2-1; d_gene: .; len: 16; abundance: few; CDR3nt: TGTGCCAGCAGCGTAGTTCAGCGGAGCTCCTACAATGAGCAGTTCTTC; CDR3aa: CASSVVQRSSYNEQFF
v_gene: TRBV7-9; j_gene: TRBJ1-1; d_gene: .; len: 15; abundance: .; CDR3nt: TGTGCCAGCAGCCCATGGACTAAGATGAACACTGAAGCTTTCTTT; CDR3aa: CASSPWTKMNTEAFF
v_gene: TRBV28; j_gene: TRBJ1-5; d_gene: TRBD1; len: 14; abundance: few; CDR3nt: TGTGCCAGCAGCTGGACAGGGGACGGGCAGCCCCAGCATTTT; CDR3aa: CASSWTGDGQPQHF
v_gene: TRBV30; j_gene: TRBJ1-1; d_gene: .; len: 13; abundance: many; CDR3nt: TGTGCCTGGAGTCCTAACGGCGGGGCTGAAGCTTTCTTT; CDR3aa: CAWSPNGGAEAFF
v_gene: TRBV7-2; j_gene: TRBJ2-1; d_gene: TRBD2; len: 14; abundance: .; CDR3nt: TGTGCCAGCAGCTGGACTAGCGGTCCCAATGAGCAGTTCTTC; CDR3aa: CASSWTSGPNEQFF
v_gene: TRBV9; j_gene: TRBJ1-2; d_gene: .; len: 13; abundance: few; CDR3nt: TGTGCCAGCAGCGTAGAGGGGTCCTATGGCTACACCTTC; CDR3aa: CASSVEGSYGYTF
v_gene: TRBV29-1; j_gene: TRBJ1-2; d_gene: TRBD1; len: 13; abundance: few; CDR3nt: TGCAGCGCCCGAACAGGGGCGGATCATGGCTACACCTTC; CDR3aa: CSARTGADHGYTF
v_gene: TRBV27; j_gene: TRBJ1-1; d_gene: TRBD1; len: 14; abundance: .; CDR3nt: TGTGCCAGCAGTCCCGGGACAGAGAACACTGAAGCTTTCTTT; CDR3aa: CASSPGTENTEAFF
v_gene: TRBV4-3; j_gene: TRBJ2-3; d_gene: .; len: 13; abundance: few; CDR3nt: TGCGCCAGCAGCCGCCAGGAAGGAGATACGCAGTATTTT; CDR3aa: CASSRQEGDTQYF
v_gene: TRBV19; j_gene: TRBJ2-7; d_gene: TRBD1; len: 15; abundance: .; CDR3nt: TGTGCCAGTAGTAGCTCCGGGACAGGGGATCACGAGCAGTACTTC; CDR3aa: CASSSSGTGDHEQYF
v_gene: TRBV5-1; j_gene: TRBJ2-1; d_gene: .; len: 13; abundance: many; CDR3nt: TGCGCCAGCCGCCAGACTGACTACAATGAGCAGTTCTTC; CDR3aa: CASRQTDYNEQFF